This TCR beta chain originates from a study of liver allograft versus peripheral blood T cells. Background on the study: Transplanted-liver T cell receptor repertoires were compared with recipients' peripheral blood repertoires.

The CDR3 sequence is 16 residues long. V gave up 5 bases and J gave up 0 bases; unmatched junction bases: 7. Germline V gene lookup returns CDR1 SGHAT and CDR2 FQNNGV. Findings of the study overall: Reportedly, the T cell receptor repertoires inside liver allografts were not the same as those in peripheral blood.

A word on this clonotype: No antigen is known for it.

TCRdb re-analysed the reads in MiXCR, keeping a single row per CDR3 protein. This sample has around 6,000 distinct CDR3 sequences, with roughly a sixth found just once. The chain combines TRBV11-2 with TRBJ2-1; 7 nucleotides agree with TRBD1. The receptor was derived from a human patient who had a liver transplant. Some T cells may be transferred from the graft donor. DNA of the CDR3: TGTGCCAGCAGCCGTCCGGGACAGAGCTCCTACAATGAGCAGTTCTTC. As protein: CASSRPGQSSYNEQFF.